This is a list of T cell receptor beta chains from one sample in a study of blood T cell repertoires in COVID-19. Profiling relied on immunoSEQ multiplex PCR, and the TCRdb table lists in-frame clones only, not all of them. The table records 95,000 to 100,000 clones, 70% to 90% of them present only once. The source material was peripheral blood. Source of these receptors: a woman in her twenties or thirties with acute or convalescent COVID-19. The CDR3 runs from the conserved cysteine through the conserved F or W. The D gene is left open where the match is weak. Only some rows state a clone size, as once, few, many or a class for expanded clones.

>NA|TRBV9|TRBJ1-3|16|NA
CASSRTQGISGNTIYF
TGTGCCAGCAGCCGGACTCAAGGGATATCTGGAAACACCATATATTTT
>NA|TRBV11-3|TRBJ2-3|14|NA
CASSLGEPPDTQYF
TGTGCCAGCAGCTTAGGGGAGCCGCCAGATACGCAGTATTTT
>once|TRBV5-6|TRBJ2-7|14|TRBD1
CASSLEGQSYEQYF
TGTGCCAGCAGCTTGGAGGGACAGTCCTACGAGCAGTACTTC
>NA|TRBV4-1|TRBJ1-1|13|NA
CASSRGQSTEAFF
TGCGCCAGCAGCCGAGGACAGAGCACTGAAGCTTTCTTT
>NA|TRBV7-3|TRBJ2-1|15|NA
CASSLGSSSYNEQFF
TGTGCCAGCAGCTTAGGGTCTAGCTCCTACAATGAGCAGTTCTTC
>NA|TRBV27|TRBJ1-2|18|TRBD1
CASSSRTWDRLEDYGYTF
TGTGCCAGCAGTTCCCGGACCTGGGACAGGCTTGAGGACTATGGCTACACCTTC
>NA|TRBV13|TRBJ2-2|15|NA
CASSWGLPNTGELFF
TGTGCCAGCAGCTGGGGACTGCCGAACACCGGGGAGCTGTTTTTT
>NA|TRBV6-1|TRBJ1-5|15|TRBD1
CASSEFTGGNQPQHF
TGTGCCAGCAGTGAATTCACAGGGGGAAATCAGCCCCAGCATTTT
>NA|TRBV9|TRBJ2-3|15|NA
CASSPYGGGADTQYF
TGTGCCAGCAGCCCCTATGGGGGGGGCGCAGATACGCAGTATTTT
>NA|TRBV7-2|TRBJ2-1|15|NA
CASSLDWSSYNEQFF
TGTGCCAGCAGCTTAGATTGGAGCTCCTACAATGAGCAGTTCTTC
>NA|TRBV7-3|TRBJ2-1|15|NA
CASSLAHRSYNEQFF
TGTGCCAGCAGCTTGGCCCACCGTTCCTACAATGAGCAGTTCTTC
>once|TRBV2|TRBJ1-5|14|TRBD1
CASSGTGENQPQHF
TGTGCCAGCAGTGGGACAGGGGAGAATCAGCCCCAGCATTTT
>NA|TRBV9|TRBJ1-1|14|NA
CASSVVPGNTEAFF
TGTGCCAGCAGCGTAGTTCCAGGGAACACTGAAGCTTTCTTT
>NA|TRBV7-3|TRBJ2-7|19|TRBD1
CASSLSFRDGTVPSYEQYF
TGTGCCAGCAGCTTAAGTTTTCGCGACGGGACAGTCCCCTCCTACGAGCAGTACTTC
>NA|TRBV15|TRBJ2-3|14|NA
CATSRDSSTDTQYF
TGTGCCACCAGCAGAGACTCCAGCACAGATACGCAGTATTTT
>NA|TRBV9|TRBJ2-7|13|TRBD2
CASSGPGGYEQYF
TGTGCCAGCAGCGGCCCCGGGGGGTACGAGCAGTACTTC
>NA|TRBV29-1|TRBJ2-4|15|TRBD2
CSVGLAGVAKNIQYF
TGCAGCGTTGGACTAGCGGGCGTAGCCAAAAACATTCAGTACTTC
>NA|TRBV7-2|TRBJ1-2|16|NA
CASSLDGLISGYGYTF
TGTGCCAGCAGCTTAGATGGACTTATATCCGGCTATGGCTACACCTTC
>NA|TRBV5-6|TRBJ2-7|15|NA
CASSPGGGPPYEQYF
TGTGCCAGCAGCCCTGGAGGCGGGCCCCCGTACGAGCAGTACTTC
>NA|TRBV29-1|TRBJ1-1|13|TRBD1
CSVTGQSNTEAFF
TGCAGCGTTACGGGACAGTCGAACACTGAAGCTTTCTTT
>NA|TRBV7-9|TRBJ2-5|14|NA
CASSFSISWETQYF
TGTGCCAGCAGCTTTTCGATTAGTTGGGAGACCCAGTACTTC
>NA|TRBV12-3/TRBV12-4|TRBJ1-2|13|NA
CASSQGVYYGYTF
TGTGCCAGCAGCCAAGGGGTGTACTATGGCTACACCTTC
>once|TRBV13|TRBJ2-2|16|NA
CASSPPRGGNTGELFF
TGTGCCAGCAGCCCGCCAAGGGGGGGCAACACCGGGGAGCTGTTTTTT
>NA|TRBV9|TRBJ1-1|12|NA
CASSREYTEAFF
TGTGCCAGCAGCCGGGAGTACACTGAAGCTTTCTTT
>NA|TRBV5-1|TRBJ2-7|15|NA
CASSPQSGANYEQYF
TGCGCCAGCAGCCCCCAAAGTGGGGCGAACTACGAGCAGTACTTC
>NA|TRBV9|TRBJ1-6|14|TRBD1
CASNKDRAGSPLHF
TGTGCCAGCAACAAGGACAGGGCGGGTTCACCCCTCCACTTT
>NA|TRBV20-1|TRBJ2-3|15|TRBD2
CSASVSRGGTHTQYF
TGCAGTGCTAGTGTTTCGCGGGGGGGAACGCATACGCAGTATTTT
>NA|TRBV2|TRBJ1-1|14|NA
CASRSERGNTEAFF
TGTGCCAGCAGAAGTGAACGGGGGAACACTGAAGCTTTCTTT
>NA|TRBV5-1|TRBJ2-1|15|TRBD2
CASRKLAASYNEQFF
TGCGCCAGCAGGAAACTAGCGGCGTCCTACAATGAGCAGTTCTTC
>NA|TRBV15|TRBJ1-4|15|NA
CATVREEPTNEKLFF
TGTGCCACGGTCCGGGAGGAACCAACTAATGAAAAACTGTTTTTT
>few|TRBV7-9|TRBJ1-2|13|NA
CASSQTVDYGYTF
TGTGCCAGCAGCCAGACTGTTGACTATGGCTACACCTTC
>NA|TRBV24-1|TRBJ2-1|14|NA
CATSDLHGYNEQFF
TGTGCCACCAGTGATTTGCACGGCTACAATGAGCAGTTCTTC
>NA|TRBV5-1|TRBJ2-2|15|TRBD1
CASSPDREATGELFF
TGCGCCAGCAGCCCGGACAGGGAGGCCACCGGGGAGCTGTTTTTT
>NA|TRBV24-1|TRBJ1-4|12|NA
CATEVLNEKLFF
TGTGCCACCGAGGTCCTTAATGAAAAACTGTTTTTT
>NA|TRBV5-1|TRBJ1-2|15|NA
CASSSGTSFGYGYTF
TGCGCCAGCAGCTCCGGGACATCCTTCGGGTATGGCTACACCTTC
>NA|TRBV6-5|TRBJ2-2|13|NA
CASRGLITGELFF
TGTGCCAGCAGGGGACTGATAACCGGGGAGCTGTTTTTT
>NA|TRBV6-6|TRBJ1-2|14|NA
CASSYSNGRGGYTF
TGTGCCAGCAGTTACTCGAACGGGAGAGGGGGCTACACCTTC